The clone carrying this T cell receptor (beta chain) was counted ten times or more. The target antigen is unknown. Attachment of unique molecular identifiers to individual cDNA molecules was performed in the library. In the original analysis: Sample TCR totals centred on a median of around 96,000, ranging roughly 20,000 to 700,000. TCRdb reanalysed the RACE reads using MiXCR and keeps one entry per CDR3 protein. The V and J calls were determined by TCRdb, not by the authors. The sample carries roughly 48,000 distinct CDR3 sequences, 3.5% to 4.5% recorded once. The sample's time point: healthy volunteer bleed at 2 weeks. Whole blood that had not been fractionated was the source of extracted total RNA. The data derive from a study of human T cells and chemical hapten exposure. Overall study context: Small differences in pooled library volume mainly drove the variation in TCR yields per sample. General study points: There was no change with DPC sensitization in TCRs above 1 in 1000 frequency.

The CDR3 runs 11 residues. Trimming pared 3 bases from V and 1 base from J, leaving 0 bases between. Sequencing was performed on whole blood. This sequence was found in a human donor in good health. Some clones in this sample may be carry-over from other donors' samples. V gene TRBV12-3 or TRBV12-4 combines with J gene TRBJ1-2; D unresolved. CDR3 DNA: TGTGCCAGCAGTTTTAACTATGGCTACACCTTC. It translates to CASSFNYGYTF.